This T cell receptor beta chain originates from a study of cytomegalovirus exposure and HLA in healthy donors. Study-level information: When 350 to 400 donors were genotyped, about 86% of them were found to fall in the Caucasian-associated ancestry cluster.

The PCR was carried out with 60 Vbeta primers and 13 Jbeta primers. The table came from immunoSEQ multiplex PCR; TCRdb's copy has only in-frame clones and leaves some out. The data show roughly 120,000 clones, around 74% seen once. Concerning this clone itself: Its target is not known.

Trimming cost V 4 bases and J 6 bases; bases outside gene matches: 6. CDR1 and CDR2 (germline): SEHNR, FQNEAQ (reference sequence). The CDR3 is 15 amino acids. Notes on the study in general: Association of a missense DCLRE1C variant with TCR beta V- and J-gene trimming was reported in a later analysis. In a later analysis, HLA-C alleles had the fewest associated TCRs, DRB1 alleles the most. TRBV6-2, TRBV6-3 and some other V segments were unresolvable in 87-base-pair reads.

The sample comprised PBMCs. The receptor was derived from a woman between 50 and 59 years old in good health and CMV-seropositive. The chain couples TRBV7-9 to TRBJ1-4, with 9 bases that match TRBD1. The CDR3 nucleotides are TGTGCCAGCAGCTCGACGGGACAGGGTCATGAAAAACTGTTTTTT. It codes for CASSSTGQGHEKLFF.